Presented here are 14 T cell receptor beta chains from one specimen sequenced in a study of beta chain features in type 1 diabetes. Since all of the isolated RNA was reverse transcribed, expressed TCRB transcripts were what got sequenced. Sequenced by immunoSEQ multiplex PCR; TCRdb stores in-frame clones only, minus some. The sample carries around 300,000 clones, approximately 10% recorded once. The sequenced sample consisted of naive CD4+ T cells from blood. These receptor sequences come from a woman in her 30s in good health.

The chain employs TRBV7-3 and TRBJ2-2; 8 bases map to TRBD1. J lost 4 bases, V lost 5 bases, and 6 bases had no gene match. The length of the CDR3 is 15 residues. Germline V lookup: CDR1 SGHTA, CDR2 FQGTGA. The CDR3, as DNA: TGTGCCAGCAGCAAATCAACAGGGGGCACCGGGGAGCTGTTTTTT. Translated: CASSKSTGGTGELFF. Full variable domain (remainder filled in from reference TRBV7-3 and TRBJ2-2): GAGVSQTPSNKVTEKGKYVELRCDPISGHTALYWYRQSLGQGPEFLIYFQGTGAADDSGLPNDRFFAVRPEGSVSTLKIQRTERGDSAVYLCASSKSTGGTGELFFGEGSRLTVL.

The rearrangement joins TRBV20-1 to TRBJ1-4; possibly TRBD1 for D (6 bases). The CDR3 has 11 residues. Germline-derived CDR1 and CDR2 are DFQATT and SNEGSKA (reference sequence). Written as DNA, the CDR3 is TGCGGAGGACAGAGAAATGAAAAACTGTTTTTT. This gives the protein CGGQRNEKLFF.

The chain recombines TRBV19 with TRBJ2-7; a weak D match, TRBD1 (5 bases). Trimming pared 1 base from V and 3 bases from J, leaving 13 bases between. Germline CDR1 and CDR2: LNHDA and SQIVND (reference sequence). CDR3 size: 15 residues. This CDR3 reads CASSIVPGKVYEQYF. Written as DNA, the CDR3 is TGTGCCAGTAGTATAGTTCCAGGGAAAGTCTACGAGCAGTACTTC.

This clone appeared a few times. The chain recombines TRBV6-5 with TRBJ2-5, with D hard to call. CDR1 is MNHEY, CDR2 SVGAGI, per germline. The CDR3 consists of 13 residues. V was shortened by 5 bases and J by 4 bases, with 11 bases between the two germline ends. In DNA form, the CDR3 reads TGTGCCAGCAGTCTTCAATTGCGAGAGACCCAGTACTTC. Translating it yields CASSLQLRETQYF.

This chain uses TRBV10-3 with TRBJ2-3; 7 bases fit TRBD1. This CDR3 region has 13 residues. Germline CDR1 is ENHRY and CDR2 is SYGVKD. Trimming cost V 1 base and J 6 bases; bases outside gene matches: 1. The CDR3 loop reads CAISELQGDTQYF. The CDR3 DNA is TGTGCCATCAGTGAGTTACAGGGGGATACGCAGTATTTT.

The chain joins TRBV5-1 to TRBJ1-4; 10 bases agree with TRBD1. With V trimmed by 3 bases and J by 1 base, 3 bases remained unmatched. CDR1 SGHRS and CDR2 YFSETQ come from the germline V gene. The CDR3 spans 16 residues. The CDR3, as DNA: TGCGCCAGCAGCTCAGGACAGGGGGTAACTAATGAAAAACTGTTTTTT. As protein: CASSSGQGVTNEKLFF.

V usage is TRBV5-1 and J usage is TRBJ1-5; the match to TRBD1 covers 10 bases. The CDR3 runs 15 residues. In germline, CDR1 is SGHRS, CDR2 YFSETQ. Trimming took 4 bases from V and 6 from J; bases not matched to a gene: 7. In DNA form, the CDR3 reads TGCGCCAGCAGCCCTGGACAGGGGGTAACTCAGCCCCAGCATTTT. As protein: CASSPGQGVTQPQHF.

V and J are TRBV7-9 and TRBJ2-4, with 8 bases aligning to TRBD1. Per germline, CDR1 SEHNR and CDR2 FQNEAQ (reference sequence). Unmatched junction bases numbered 3, after V lost 6 bases and J lost 8 bases. The CDR3 totals 12 residues. The CDR3 DNA sequence: TGTGCCAGCAGGGAGACAGGGGACATTCAGTACTTC. Translating gives CASRETGDIQYF. The full variable domain, with the rest looked up from reference TRBV7-9 and TRBJ2-4, is DTGVSQNPRHKITKRGQNVTFRCDPISEHNRLYWYRQTLGQGPEFLTYFQNEAQLEKSRLLSDRFSAERPKGSFSTLEIQRTEQGDSAMYLCASRETGDIQYFGAGTRLSVL.

This clone was seen a few times. This rearrangement joins TRBV9 to TRBJ1-1, with D perhaps matching TRBD1 (6 bases). Germline CDR1 and CDR2: SGDLS and YYNGEE. CDR3 length: 14 residues. The V end was cut by 1 base, the J end by 6 bases, with 13 bases between. The CDR3 region has the DNA TGTGCCAGCAGCGTAACAGGACGGACAGCTGAAGCTTTCTTT. Translated: CASSVTGRTAEAFF.

This clone was seen more than once but under ten times. The chain is built from TRBV7-9 and TRBJ1-1, with D hard to call. Germline lookup yields CDR1 SEHNR and CDR2 FQNEAQ (reference sequence). The CDR3 contains 14 residues. The V end was cut by 0 bases, the J end by 6 bases, with 11 bases between. CDR3 in amino acids: CASSLAVSTSEAFF. CDR3 DNA: TGTGCCAGCAGCTTAGCCGTCTCAACTTCTGAAGCTTTCTTT. Full variable domain (rest looked up from reference TRBV7-9 and TRBJ1-1): DTGVSQNPRHKITKRGQNVTFRCDPISEHNRLYWYRQTLGQGPEFLTYFQNEAQLEKSRLLSDRFSAERPKGSFSTLEIQRTEQGDSAMYLCASSLAVSTSEAFFGQGTRLTVV.

V and J are TRBV15 and TRBJ2-3; 14 bases fit TRBD2. V lost 3 bases, J lost 6 bases, and 11 bases stayed unmatched. The CDR3 is 18 residues long. Germline loops: CDR1 LNHNV, CDR2 YYDKDF (reference sequence). The CDR3, as DNA: TGTGCCACCAGCAGCTTGGGTTGGACTAGCGGGAGGTCGGATACGCAGTATTTT. Translated, it gives CATSSLGWTSGRSDTQYF.

The rearrangement uses TRBV9 and TRBJ1-2; tentatively, D is TRBD1 (5 bases). CDR3 length: 13 residues. Between the trimmed V and J ends, which lost 0 bases and 7 bases, there was a span of 10 bases. Germline-derived CDR1 and CDR2 are SGDLS and YYNGEE. CDR3 loop: CASSVGQGFGYTF. The CDR3 nucleotides are TGTGCCAGCAGCGTAGGGCAGGGATTTGGCTACACCTTC.

This clone was seen a handful of times. The sample carries other DNA sequences with the same CDR3. V usage is TRBV18 and J usage is TRBJ2-7; D is possibly TRBD2 (6 bases). Trimming removed 2 bases at V and 0 bases at J, with 8 bases between. Germline CDR1 KGHSH, CDR2 LQKENI. CDR3 length equals 14 residues. The CDR3 DNA reads TGTGCCAGCTCACCAACCGGGAGCTCCTACGAGCAGTACTTC. It specifies CASSPTGSSYEQYF.

The chain has TRBV28 and TRBJ1-5; D possibly corresponds to TRBD1 (5 bases). This CDR3 is built from 13 residues. Per germline, CDR1 MDHEN and CDR2 SYDVKM. V was clipped by 5 bases and J by 7 bases, with 12 bases between them. The CDR3 protein is CASSPPRGQPQHF. For the CDR3, the DNA is TGTGCCAGCAGTCCACCCCGGGGGCAGCCCCAGCATTTT. Looking up the rest from reference TRBV28 and TRBJ1-5 gives the full variable domain: DVKVTQSSRYLVKRTGEKVFLECVQDMDHENMFWYRQDPGLGLRLIYFSYDVKMKEKGDIPEGYSVSREKKERFSLILESASTNQTSMYLCASSPPRGQPQHFGDGTRLSIL.